Listed below are T cell receptor beta chains from one sample, sequenced in a study of T cell changes during pregnancy in multiple sclerosis. Libraries were prepared by immunoSEQ multiplex PCR; TCRdb keeps only in-frame clonotypes and omits some of them. The sample records tens of thousands of clones, about 92% being singletons. Sequences were derived from peripheral blood, sampled in the first trimester of pregnancy. The receptors come from a female donor in good health, enrolled as a control in a pregnancy study. CDR3s include the opening cysteine and the closing phenylalanine or tryptophan. D genes are given only for firm matches.

TRBV7-3	NA	TRBJ1-1	CASSLGEGRAAFF	TGTGCCAGCAGCTTAGGGGAGGGGAGGGCAGCTTTCTTT
TRBV5-5	NA	TRBJ1-6	CASSLEMATNSPLHF	TGTGCCAGCAGCTTGGAGATGGCCACTAATTCACCCCTCCACTTT
TRBV4-3	TRBD1	TRBJ1-2	CASSQDGTGLYGYTF	TGCGCCAGCAGCCAAGATGGGACAGGGCTCTATGGCTACACCTTC
TRBV5-1	TRBD2	TRBJ2-7	CASRSVGGSYEQYF	TGCGCCAGCAGGTCAGTGGGCGGGAGCTACGAGCAGTACTTC
TRBV28	TRBD1	TRBJ1-5	CASTLDRTHLNQPQHF	TGTGCCAGCACCCTGGACAGGACTCACCTCAATCAGCCCCAGCATTTT
TRBV11-2	NA	TRBJ2-7	CASSLEAAYEQYF	TGTGCCAGCAGCTTAGAGGCAGCCTACGAGCAGTACTTC
TRBV12-5	TRBD1	TRBJ2-3	CASGRGTGGTLDTQYF	TGTGCTAGTGGTAGGGGGACAGGAGGGACCTTAGATACGCAGTATTTT
TRBV4-2	TRBD1	TRBJ1-6	CASSQVGQGGNSPLHF	TGTGCCAGCAGCCAAGTGGGACAGGGAGGGAATTCACCCCTCCACTTT
TRBV5-1	NA	TRBJ1-2	CASSTVNYGYTF	TGCGCCAGCAGCACTGTTAACTATGGCTACACCTTC
TRBV7-9	TRBD1	TRBJ1-1	CASSLTLPGQGLMNTEAFF	TGTGCCAGCAGCTTAACCCTCCCTGGACAGGGTTTAATGAACACTGAAGCTTTCTTT
TRBV28	TRBD2	TRBJ2-5	CASSFGGGSGETQYF	TGTGCCAGCAGTTTTGGGGGGGGGAGCGGAGAGACCCAGTACTTC
TRBV6-5	TRBD1	TRBJ1-2	CASRAGQGGYTF	TGTGCCAGCAGGGCGGGACAGGGAGGCTACACCTTC
TRBV27	TRBD1	TRBJ1-1	CASGPTGEVEAFF	TGTGCCAGTGGCCCTACAGGGGAGGTTGAAGCTTTCTTT
TRBV5-1	TRBD1	TRBJ2-3	CASSFTGGSYTDTQYF	TGCGCCAGCAGCTTTACAGGGGGCTCCTACACAGATACGCAGTATTTT
TRBV29-1	NA	TRBJ1-1	CSVHRENTEAFF	TGCAGCGTCCACAGGGAGAACACTGAAGCTTTCTTT
TRBV5-4	NA	TRBJ1-1	CASSSTRRGTEAFF	TGTGCCAGCAGCTCAACAAGGAGGGGAACTGAAGCTTTCTTT
TRBV19	NA	TRBJ1-1	CASRPQWEQGGEAFF	TGTGCCAGTAGACCACAGTGGGAACAGGGTGGTGAAGCTTTCTTT
TRBV7-3	TRBD1	TRBJ1-1	CASSLTAGGRDEVEAFF	TGTGCCAGCAGCTTAACGGCAGGGGGCAGGGATGAGGTTGAAGCTTTCTTT
TRBV4-1	NA	TRBJ1-3	CASSQHRSSGNTIYF	TGCGCCAGCAGCCAACATAGATCCTCTGGAAACACCATATATTTT
TRBV19	NA	TRBJ1-5	CASSTRGGSNQPQHF	TGTGCCAGTAGTACACGAGGAGGCAGCAATCAGCCCCAGCATTTT
TRBV6-6	TRBD2	TRBJ2-7	CASSSGIRYEQYF	TGTGCCAGCAGTAGCGGGATCCGCTACGAGCAGTACTTC
TRBV2	TRBD1	TRBJ1-2	CASSERTGNYGYTF	TGTGCCAGCAGTGAAAGGACAGGGAACTATGGCTACACCTTC
TRBV7-9	NA	TRBJ1-4	CASSLEPRGRHEKLFF	TGTGCCAGCAGCTTAGAACCCAGGGGTCGTCATGAAAAACTGTTTTTT